These 13 T cell receptor beta chains share one sample of origin, sequenced in a study of T cells in tumors after PD-1 blockade. Profiled with immunoSEQ multiplex PCR; TCRdb holds only in-frame clones, not every one. The table records around 50,000 clones, approximately 79% of them present only once. This sample comprised PBMCs, obtained before anti-PD-1 treatment. All receptors derive from a human donor with basal cell carcinoma.

In its sample, this clone was seen once. The genes are TRBV18 and TRBJ2-7; tentatively, D is TRBD2 (5 bases). The length of the CDR3 is 15 residues. Trimming removed 3 bases from V and 0 bases from J, with 12 bases in between. Germline V lookup: CDR1 KGHSH, CDR2 LQKENI. The CDR3 nucleotides are TGTGCCAGCTCACCGACTACCATATCCTCCTACGAGCAGTACTTC. Translation gives CASSPTTISSYEQYF.

The CDR3: CATQGIDTQYF. The CDR3 DNA follows: TGTGCCACGCAGGGTATCGATACGCAGTATTTT. This chain connects TRBV24-1 to TRBJ2-3, with a weak D call TRBD1 (5 bases). V dropped 10 bases and J dropped 6 bases, with 10 bases sitting between them. The CDR3 runs to 11 residues. Per germline, CDR1 KGHDR and CDR2 SFDVKD.

V and J are TRBV29-1 and TRBJ1-3; 7 bases map to TRBD1. V was pared by 6 bases and J by 2 bases, with 4 bases of the junction left unmatched. Germline values: CDR1 SQVTM, CDR2 ANQGSEA. The CDR3 runs to 13 residues. CDR3 loop: CSVQTGTGNTIYF. CDR3 nucleotide sequence: TGCAGCGTCCAGACAGGGACTGGAAACACCATATATTTT.

V usage is TRBV27 and J usage is TRBJ2-1; D is undetermined. CDR1 is MNHEY, CDR2 SMNVEV, per germline (reference sequence). The V and J ends lost 5 bases and 6 bases respectively, with 14 bases between them. This CDR3 spans 14 amino acids. In DNA form, the CDR3 reads TGTGCCAGCAGTCTACGTATAGGGTTCAATGAGCAGTTCTTC. Translated, it gives CASSLRIGFNEQFF.

This sequence joins TRBV7-9 and TRBJ2-7, with D possibly matching TRBD1 (6 bases). The length of the CDR3 is 15 residues. V lost 5 bases to trimming and J lost 5 bases, with 19 bases between them. Germline CDR1 SEHNR, CDR2 FQNEAQ (reference sequence). The CDR3: CASSNGQTLADEQYF. In nucleotides, the CDR3 is TGTGCCAGCAGCAACGGACAGACCCTCGCCGACGAGCAGTACTTC. Full variable domain (remainder filled in from reference TRBV7-9 and TRBJ2-7): DTGVSQNPRHKITKRGQNVTFRCDPISEHNRLYWYRQTLGQGPEFLTYFQNEAQLEKSRLLSDRFSAERPKGSFSTLEIQRTEQGDSAMYLCASSNGQTLADEQYFGPGTRLTVT.

The V gene is TRBV6-1, the J gene TRBJ2-1; D is perhaps TRBD2 (8 bases). The CDR3 totals 15 residues. Germline V gives CDR1 MNHNS, CDR2 SASEGT. V lost 4 bases and J 6 bases, leaving 16 bases between the germline ends. The CDR3 DNA reads as TGTGCCAGCAGTGCAGCGGGAGAGGGGGCCAATGAGCAGTTCTTC. It specifies CASSAAGEGANEQFF.

CDR3 nucleotide sequence: TGTGCCATCAGTCGGCGGGAGGAAGAGACCCAGTACTTC. It specifies CAISRREEETQYF. The chain employs TRBV10-3 and TRBJ2-5; 8 bases map to TRBD2. Germline values: CDR1 ENHRY, CDR2 SYGVKD. Losses at the gene ends were 5 bases for V and 3 bases for J; bases not matched to a gene: 2. The CDR3 is made up of 13 amino acids.

This chain links TRBV4-1 with TRBJ1-1; tentatively, D is TRBD1 (6 bases). The CDR3 runs to 15 residues. The germline CDR1 and CDR2 sequences are MGHRA and YSYEKL. The germline V and J ends were trimmed by 4 bases and 2 bases, with 14 bases remaining between them. CDR3 loop: CASSPRTEVNTEAFF. CDR3 DNA sequence: TGCGCCAGCAGCCCAAGGACAGAGGTAAACACTGAAGCTTTCTTT.

In this sample, this clone is medium-sized. This chain connects TRBV5-1 to TRBJ2-3, with D uncertain. CDR3 length: 11 amino acids. Germline loops: CDR1 SGHRS, CDR2 YFSETQ. Trimming cost V 3 bases and J 5 bases, with 4 bases left between them. The CDR3 loop is CASSWKDTQYF. The CDR3 nucleotides read TGCGCCAGCAGCTGGAAAGATACGCAGTATTTT. Full variable domain (remainder filled in from reference TRBV5-1 and TRBJ2-3): KAGVTQTPRYLIKTRGQQVTLSCSPISGHRSVSWYQQTPGQGLQFLFEYFSETQRNKGNFPGRFSGRQFSNSRSEMNVSTLELGDSALYLCASSWKDTQYFGPGTRLTVL.

The gene calls are TRBV7-3 and TRBJ1-2; maybe TRBD1 (5 bases). The germline CDR1 and CDR2 sequences are SGHTA and FQGTGA. The CDR3 extends over 13 amino acids. V was clipped by 3 bases and J by 4 bases, with 9 bases between them. The DNA for the CDR3 is TGTGCCAGCAGCTTCCGGGGGGGCTATGGCTACACCTTC. This codes for CASSFRGGYGYTF.

This chain connects TRBV6-5 to TRBJ2-3, with D possibly matching TRBD1 (6 bases). The CDR3 runs 15 residues. CDR1 and CDR2 (germline): MNHEY, SVGAGI. V was clipped by 6 bases and J by 4 bases, with 17 bases between them. CDR3 residues: CASRATGWAADTQYF. The CDR3 DNA reads TGTGCCAGCAGAGCAACAGGGTGGGCGGCAGATACGCAGTATTTT.

The rearrangement joins TRBV12-3 or TRBV12-4 to TRBJ1-1, with D perhaps TRBD1 (6 bases). The CDR3 covers 13 residues. The ends were cut back, 6 bases at V and 6 bases at J, with 14 bases in the middle. The CDR3 region is CASRNRVKPEAFF. CDR3 nucleotides: TGTGCCAGCAGAAACAGGGTTAAGCCTGAAGCTTTCTTT.

In this sample, this clone turned up once. The rearrangement links TRBV19 to TRBJ2-2; TRBD2 might be the D (6 bases). This CDR3 has 16 residues. Germline V gene sequence: CDR1 LNHDA, CDR2 SQIVND (reference sequence). The V and J ends lost 4 bases and 4 bases respectively, with 16 bases between them. The CDR3 DNA follows: TGTGCCAGTAGTAACCTCTTCCGGGACTCCACCGGGGAGCTGTTTTTT. Translation gives CASSNLFRDSTGELFF.